The sequence of this T cell receptor beta chain was determined in a study of blood T cell repertoires in COVID-19. Germline V gene data show CDR1 as SGDLS and CDR2 as YYNGEE. CDR3 size: 16 residues. The V and J ends lost 0 bases and 3 bases, in that order; junction bases with no gene match: 9. Source study methods: Counts of nucleated cells, estimated from reference gene primer amplification, were obtained. Measured with immunoSEQ multiplex PCR; TCRdb has only the in-frame clones, and not every one. V and J calls and clone size come straight from that table; D and trimming were deduced from the DNA. The data contain some 120,000 clones, 70% to 90% of them singletons.

The chain has TRBV9 and TRBJ2-7; 7 bases align to TRBD1. The specimen sequenced was peripheral blood. The receptor was derived from a woman aged 45-65 years who had recovered from COVID-19. The CDR3 loop is CASSVAWDRGVYEQYF. The CDR3 nucleotides are TGTGCCAGCAGCGTAGCTTGGGACAGAGGGGTCTACGAGCAGTACTTC.